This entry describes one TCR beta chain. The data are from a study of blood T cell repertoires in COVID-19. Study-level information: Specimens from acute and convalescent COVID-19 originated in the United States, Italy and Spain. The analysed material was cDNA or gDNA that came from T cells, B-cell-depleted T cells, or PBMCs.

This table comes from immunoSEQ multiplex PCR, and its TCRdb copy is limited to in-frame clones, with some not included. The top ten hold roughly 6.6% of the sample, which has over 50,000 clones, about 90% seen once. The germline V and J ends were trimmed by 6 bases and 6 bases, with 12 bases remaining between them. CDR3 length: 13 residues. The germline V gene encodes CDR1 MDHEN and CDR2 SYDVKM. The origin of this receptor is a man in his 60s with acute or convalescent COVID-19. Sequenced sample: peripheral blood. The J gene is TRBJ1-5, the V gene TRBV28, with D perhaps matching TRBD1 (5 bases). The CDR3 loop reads CASRRKGFQPQHF. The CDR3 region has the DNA TGTGCCAGCAGGCGCAAGGGGTTTCAGCCCCAGCATTTT.